This T cell receptor beta chain emerged from a study of blood T cell repertoires in COVID-19. As for the study in general: The origin of the acute and convalescent COVID-19 samples was the United States, Italy and Spain. The cDNA or gDNA used as material had been derived from T cells, B-cell-depleted T cells, or PBMCs.

The CDR3 is made up of 15 amino acids. CDR1 is MNHNS and CDR2 is SASEGT in the germline V gene. The junction had 5 bases not matched to a gene; V was cut back by 1 base and J by 8 bases. Clones were sequenced by immunoSEQ multiplex PCR, and TCRdb holds only the in-frame ones, with some missing. The sample shows a few hundred thousand clones, around 85% of them seen only once. Material for sequencing was peripheral blood. The sequence came from a human donor in a cohort sampled during active COVID-19. This rearrangement joins TRBV6-1 to TRBJ1-6, with 7 bases that match TRBD1. CDR3 nucleotide sequence: TGTGCCAGCAGTGAAGTGGGTAGGGGGCATTCACCCCTCCACTTT. Protein sequence: CASSEVGRGHSPLHF.